This T cell receptor (beta chain) was documented in a study of shared clonotypes between healthy human individuals. The V segment lost 4 bases and the J segment 0 bases; nucleotides outside the gene matches: 10. The CDR3 is 16 residues long. The V gene's germline CDR1 is SGHRS and CDR2 YFSETQ. Samples underwent the assay at deep level. Sequenced by immunoSEQ multiplex PCR; TCRdb stores in-frame clones only, minus some. The profile shows about 500,000 clones, more than 70% of them singletons. This receptor was obtained from a woman aged 40-49 years in good health. Some clones in this sample may be carry-over from other donors' samples. The chain has TRBV5-1 and TRBJ2-7; 7 bases are shared with TRBD1. The sequencing input was PBMCs. The DNA for the CDR3 is TGCGCCAGCAGCAGTATCAGGGGGAAAAGCTCCTACGAGCAGTACTTC. It specifies CASSSIRGKSSYEQYF.